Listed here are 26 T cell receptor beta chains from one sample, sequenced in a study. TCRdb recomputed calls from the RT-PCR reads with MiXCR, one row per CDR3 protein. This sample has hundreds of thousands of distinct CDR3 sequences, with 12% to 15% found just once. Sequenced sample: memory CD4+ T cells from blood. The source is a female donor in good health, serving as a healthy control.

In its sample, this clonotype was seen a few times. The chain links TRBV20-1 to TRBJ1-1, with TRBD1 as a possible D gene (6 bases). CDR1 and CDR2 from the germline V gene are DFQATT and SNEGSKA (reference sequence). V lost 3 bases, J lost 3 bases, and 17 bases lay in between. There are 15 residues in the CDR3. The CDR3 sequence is CSAREAGRGDTEAFF. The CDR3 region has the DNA TGCAGTGCTAGGGAGGCAGGGAGGGGGGACACTGAAGCTTTCTTT.

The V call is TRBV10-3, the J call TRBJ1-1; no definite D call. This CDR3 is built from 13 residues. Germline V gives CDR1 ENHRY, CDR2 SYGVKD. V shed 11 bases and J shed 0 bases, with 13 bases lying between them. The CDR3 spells CAARRGMNTEAFF. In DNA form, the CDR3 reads TGTGCCGCCCGTCGTGGCATGAACACTGAAGCTTTCTTT.

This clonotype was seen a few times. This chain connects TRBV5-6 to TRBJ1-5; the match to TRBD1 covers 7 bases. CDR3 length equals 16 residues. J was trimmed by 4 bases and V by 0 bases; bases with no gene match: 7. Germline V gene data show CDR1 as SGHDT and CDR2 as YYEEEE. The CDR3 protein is CASSLAGPTGNQPQHF. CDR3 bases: TGTGCCAGCAGCTTGGCCGGACCGACAGGGAATCAGCCCCAGCATTTT.

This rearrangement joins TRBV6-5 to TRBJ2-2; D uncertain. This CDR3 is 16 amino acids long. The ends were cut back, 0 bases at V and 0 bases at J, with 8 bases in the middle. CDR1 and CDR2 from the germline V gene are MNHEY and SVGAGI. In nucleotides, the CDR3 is TGTGCCAGCAGTTACTCTGGCGCAGCGAACACCGGGGAGCTGTTTTTT. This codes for CASSYSGAANTGELFF.

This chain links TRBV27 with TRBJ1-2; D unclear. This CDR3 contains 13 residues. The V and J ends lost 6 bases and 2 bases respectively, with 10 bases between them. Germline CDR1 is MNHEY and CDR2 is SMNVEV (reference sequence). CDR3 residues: CASSSSLNYGYTF. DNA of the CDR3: TGTGCCAGCAGCTCCTCCCTAAACTATGGCTACACCTTC.

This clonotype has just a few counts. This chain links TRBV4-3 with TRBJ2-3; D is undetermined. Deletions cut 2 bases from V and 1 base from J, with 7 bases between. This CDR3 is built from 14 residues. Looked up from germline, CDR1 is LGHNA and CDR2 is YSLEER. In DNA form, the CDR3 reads TGCGCCAGCAGCCAAAGTCTGGGCACAGATACGCAGTATTTT. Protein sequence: CASSQSLGTDTQYF.

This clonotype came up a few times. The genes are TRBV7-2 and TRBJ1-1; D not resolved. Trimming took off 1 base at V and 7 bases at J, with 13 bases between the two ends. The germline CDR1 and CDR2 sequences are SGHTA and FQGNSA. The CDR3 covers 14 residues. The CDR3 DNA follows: TGTGCCAGCAGCTTAGGGTCGGTAGGAGGTGAAGCTTTCTTT. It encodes CASSLGSVGGEAFF.

The CDR3 coding sequence is TGTGCCAGCAGTTACGGGTTGGAATCCTACGAGCAGTACTTC. It specifies CASSYGLESYEQYF. The chain recombines TRBV6-2 or TRBV6-3 with TRBJ2-7; unclear D gene. Trimming took off 2 bases at V and 1 base at J, with 9 bases between the two ends. Germline CDR1 MNHEY, CDR2 SVGEGT. This CDR3 has 14 amino acids.

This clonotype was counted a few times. CDR3 in amino acids: CASSLSQGADTQYF. CDR3 DNA sequence: TGTGCCAGCAGTTTATCCCAGGGCGCAGATACGCAGTATTTT. V gene TRBV28 combines with J gene TRBJ2-3; possible D gene TRBD1, 5 bases. V dropped 1 base and J dropped 4 bases, with 9 bases sitting between them. CDR1 and CDR2 from the germline V gene are MDHEN and SYDVKM. The CDR3 is 14 amino acids.

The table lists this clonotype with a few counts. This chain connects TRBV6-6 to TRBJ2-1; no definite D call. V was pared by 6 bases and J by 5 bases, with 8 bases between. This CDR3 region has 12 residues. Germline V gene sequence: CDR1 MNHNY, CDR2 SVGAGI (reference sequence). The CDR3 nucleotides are TGTGCCAGCAGCCCCCTTAACAATGAGCAGTTCTTC. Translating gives CASSPLNNEQFF.

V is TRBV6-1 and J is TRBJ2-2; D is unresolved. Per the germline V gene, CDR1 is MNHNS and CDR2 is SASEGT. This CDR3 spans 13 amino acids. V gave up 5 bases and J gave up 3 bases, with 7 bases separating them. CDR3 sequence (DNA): TGTGCCAGCAGTACCGGGTACACCGGGGAGCTGTTTTTT. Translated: CASSTGYTGELFF.

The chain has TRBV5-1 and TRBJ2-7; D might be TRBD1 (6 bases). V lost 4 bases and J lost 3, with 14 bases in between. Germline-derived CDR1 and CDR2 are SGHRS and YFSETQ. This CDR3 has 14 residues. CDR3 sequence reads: CASSVDGQNYEQYF. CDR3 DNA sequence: TGCGCCAGCAGCGTAGACGGACAGAACTACGAGCAGTACTTC.

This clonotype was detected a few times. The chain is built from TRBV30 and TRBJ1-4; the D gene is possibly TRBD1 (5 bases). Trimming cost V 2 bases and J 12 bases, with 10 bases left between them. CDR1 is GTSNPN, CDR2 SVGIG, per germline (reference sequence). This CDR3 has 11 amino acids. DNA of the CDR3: TGTGCCTGGAGTCGTCAGGGAGAACTGTTTTTT. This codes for CAWSRQGELFF.

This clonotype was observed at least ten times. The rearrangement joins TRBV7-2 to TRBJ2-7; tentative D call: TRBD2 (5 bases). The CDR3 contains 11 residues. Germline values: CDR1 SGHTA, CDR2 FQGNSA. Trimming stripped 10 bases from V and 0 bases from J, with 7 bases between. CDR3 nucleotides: TGTGCCATAACTAGCTCCTACGAGCAGTACTTC. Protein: CAITSSYEQYF.

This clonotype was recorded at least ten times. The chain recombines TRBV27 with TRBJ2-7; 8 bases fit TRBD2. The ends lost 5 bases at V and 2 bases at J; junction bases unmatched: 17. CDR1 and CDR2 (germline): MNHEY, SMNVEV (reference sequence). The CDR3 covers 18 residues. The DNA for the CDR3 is TGTGCCAGCAGTCCTACCCCCGTAGCGGGACGGTACGCCTACGAGCAGTACTTC. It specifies CASSPTPVAGRYAYEQYF.

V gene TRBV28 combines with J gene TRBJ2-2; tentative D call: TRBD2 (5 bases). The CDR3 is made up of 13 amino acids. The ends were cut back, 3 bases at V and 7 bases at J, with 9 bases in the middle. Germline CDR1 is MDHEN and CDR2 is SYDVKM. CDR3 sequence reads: CASSLGVYGELFF. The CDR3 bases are TGTGCCAGCAGTTTGGGAGTATACGGGGAGCTGTTTTTT.

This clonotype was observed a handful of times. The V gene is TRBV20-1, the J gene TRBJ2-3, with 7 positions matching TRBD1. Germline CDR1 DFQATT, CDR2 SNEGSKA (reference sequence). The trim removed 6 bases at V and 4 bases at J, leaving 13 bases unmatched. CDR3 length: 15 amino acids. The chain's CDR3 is CSAPDTRQGPDTQYF. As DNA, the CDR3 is TGCAGTGCCCCGGACACTAGACAGGGACCAGATACGCAGTATTTT.

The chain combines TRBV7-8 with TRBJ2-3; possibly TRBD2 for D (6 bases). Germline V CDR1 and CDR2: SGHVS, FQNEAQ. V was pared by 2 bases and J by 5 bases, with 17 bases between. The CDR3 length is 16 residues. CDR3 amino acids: CASSLKEGRFGDTQYF. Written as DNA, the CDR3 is TGTGCCAGCAGCTTAAAGGAGGGCCGGTTTGGAGATACGCAGTATTTT.

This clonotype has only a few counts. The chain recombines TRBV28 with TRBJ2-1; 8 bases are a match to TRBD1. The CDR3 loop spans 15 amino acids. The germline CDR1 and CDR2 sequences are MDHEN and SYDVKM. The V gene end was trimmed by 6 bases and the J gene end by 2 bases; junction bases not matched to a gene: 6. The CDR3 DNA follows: TGTGCCAGCAGCTCAGGGGGCGGACCCTACAATGAGCAGTTCTTC. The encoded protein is CASSSGGGPYNEQFF.

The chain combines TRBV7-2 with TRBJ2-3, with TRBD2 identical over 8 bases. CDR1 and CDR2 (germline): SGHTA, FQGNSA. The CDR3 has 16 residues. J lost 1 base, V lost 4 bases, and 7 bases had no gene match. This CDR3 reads CASSSWGGRRTDTQYF. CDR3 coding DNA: TGTGCCAGCAGCTCCTGGGGCGGGAGGCGCACAGATACGCAGTATTTT.

DNA of the CDR3: TGTGCCAGCAGACGGGGCCAGAACCAATATGGCTACACCTTC. Protein sequence: CASRRGQNQYGYTF. This chain joins TRBV2 and TRBJ1-2; a weak D match, TRBD1 (5 bases). The CDR3 totals 14 residues. Germline V lookup: CDR1 SNHLY, CDR2 FYNNEI. V gave up 6 bases and J gave up 5 bases, with 16 bases separating them.

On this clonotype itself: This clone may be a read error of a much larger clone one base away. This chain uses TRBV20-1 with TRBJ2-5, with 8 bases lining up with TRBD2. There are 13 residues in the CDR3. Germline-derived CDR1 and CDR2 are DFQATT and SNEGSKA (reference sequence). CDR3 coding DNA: TGCATTGCGGGGGGATCGACGGGAGAGACCCAGTACTTC. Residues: CIAGGSTGETQYF.

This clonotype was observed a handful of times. CDR3 residues: CASSQDSSRVLGHEQYF. DNA of the CDR3: TGCGCCAGCAGCCAAGACAGTAGCAGGGTTCTCGGGCACGAGCAGTACTTC. The chain combines TRBV4-3 with TRBJ2-7, with a tentative D call TRBD1 (5 bases). The CDR3 runs to 17 residues. Between the trimmed V and J ends, which lost 0 bases and 5 bases, there was a span of 20 bases. The V gene's germline CDR1 is LGHNA and CDR2 YSLEER.

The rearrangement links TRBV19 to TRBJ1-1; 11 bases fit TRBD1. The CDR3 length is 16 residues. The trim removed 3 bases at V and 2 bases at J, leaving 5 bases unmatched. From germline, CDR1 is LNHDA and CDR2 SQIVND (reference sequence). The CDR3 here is CASSIVGQGVNTEAFF. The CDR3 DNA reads TGTGCCAGTAGTATTGTGGGACAGGGGGTTAACACTGAAGCTTTCTTT.

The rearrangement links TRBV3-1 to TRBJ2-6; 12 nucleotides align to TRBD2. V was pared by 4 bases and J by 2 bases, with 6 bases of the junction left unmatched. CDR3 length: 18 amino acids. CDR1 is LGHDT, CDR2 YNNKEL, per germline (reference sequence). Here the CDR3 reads CASSRVTSGSTGANVLTF. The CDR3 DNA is TGTGCCAGCAGCCGAGTGACTAGCGGGAGTACTGGGGCCAACGTCCTGACTTTC.

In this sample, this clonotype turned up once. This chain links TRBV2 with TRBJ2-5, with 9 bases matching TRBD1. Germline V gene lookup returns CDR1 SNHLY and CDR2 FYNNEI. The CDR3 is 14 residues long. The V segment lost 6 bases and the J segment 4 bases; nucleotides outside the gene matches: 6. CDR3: CASSPRTGAETQYF. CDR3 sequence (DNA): TGTGCCAGCAGCCCAAGGACAGGGGCAGAGACCCAGTACTTC.